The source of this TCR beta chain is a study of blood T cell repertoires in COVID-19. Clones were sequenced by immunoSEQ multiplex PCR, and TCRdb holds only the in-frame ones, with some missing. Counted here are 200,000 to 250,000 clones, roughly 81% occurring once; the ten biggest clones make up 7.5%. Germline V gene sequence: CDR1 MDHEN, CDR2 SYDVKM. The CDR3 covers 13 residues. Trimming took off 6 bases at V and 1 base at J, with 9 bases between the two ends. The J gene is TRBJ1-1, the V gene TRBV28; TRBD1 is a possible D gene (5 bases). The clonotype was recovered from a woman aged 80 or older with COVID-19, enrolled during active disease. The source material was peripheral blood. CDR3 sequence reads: CASRTQGNTEAFF. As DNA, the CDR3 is TGTGCCAGCAGGACCCAGGGGAACACTGAAGCTTTCTTT.